What follows describes a single T cell receptor beta chain. Profiling relied on immunoSEQ multiplex PCR, and the TCRdb table lists in-frame clones only, not all of them. The sample lists under 250,000 clones; roughly 84% were seen once. V was cut by 4 bases and J by 4 bases, with 11 bases left in between. Germline CDR1 is SGDLS and CDR2 is YYNGEE. The CDR3 extends over 13 amino acids. The source of the sample is a study of blood T cell repertoires in COVID-19. This rearrangement joins TRBV9 to TRBJ2-5, with D unclear. Sequenced input: peripheral blood. The sequence derives from a man in his forties with acute or convalescent COVID-19. Here the CDR3 DNA reads TGTGCCAGCAGCTCCGAGATTCGAGAGACCCAGTACTTC. Its protein product is CASSSEIRETQYF.